The T cell receptor beta chain described here comes from a study of lymphopenia after photon versus proton radiotherapy. Study results and caveats: After lymphocyte nadir, photon-treated repertoires showed oligoclonal expansion, especially CD8+ Temra. Photon-treated patients lost naive T cells and TCR diversity; proton-treated stayed stable. Larger post-nadir TCR diversity loss correlated inversely with survival in deceased patients. Only patients who died were analyzed for survival; proton advantage is unproven.

Profiled with immunoSEQ multiplex PCR; TCRdb holds only in-frame clones, not every one. The repertoire holds 160,000 or so clones, with roughly nine tenths as singletons. V was pared by 5 bases and J by 7 bases, with 15 bases between. The CDR3 covers 12 residues. Per germline, CDR1 SQVTM and CDR2 ANQGSEA. Comments on this clone: Antigen: not known.

V gene TRBV29-1 combines with J gene TRBJ2-7; TRBD1 or TRBD2 may be the D gene (5 bases each). This specimen was peripheral blood, taken from a patient treated with photon-based radiotherapy. This TCR came from a middle-aged man with gastric cancer. As DNA, the CDR3 is TGCAGCGTTTTCCAGGGAACTAGGGAGCAGTACTTC. It specifies CSVFQGTREQYF.